The clone carrying this T cell receptor (beta chain) was counted only a few times. Its antigen remains unidentified. The record originates from a study of T cells in Graves' hyperthyroidism and ophthalmopathy. The CDR3 regions of TCR beta were amplified from RNA transcripts. The HTBI primer set drove a first-round RT-PCR of the TCR CDR3. TCRdb ran MiXCR on the multiplex PCR reads and lists one entry per CDR3 protein. This table has 500,000 to 750,000 distinct CDR3 sequences, approximately 15% appearing once. Study-level points and caveats: Most expanded thyroid clonotypes above 0.001 recurred in blood.

This TCR derives from a woman aged 18 to 35 with Graves' ophthalmopathy. Sequencing used blood.

The CDR3 region has the DNA TGTGCCAGCAGTACAGTCGGTGGACACACTGAAGCTTTCTTT. Translating gives CASSTVGGHTEAFF. The chain is built from TRBV27 and TRBJ1-1; D gene unclear. Trimming left V 5 bases short and J 3 bases short, with 13 bases between. Germline V lookup: CDR1 MNHEY, CDR2 SMNVEV (reference sequence). The CDR3 consists of 14 residues.